This TCR beta chain comes out of a study of blood T cell repertoires in COVID-19. At the level of the study: Donors in the United States, Italy and Spain gave samples during acute or convalescent COVID-19. In each case, the material was cDNA or gDNA derived from T cells, B-cell-depleted T cells, or PBMCs.

Germline CDR1 is SGHRS and CDR2 is YFSETQ. The CDR3 has 15 residues. Trimming left V 5 bases short and J 6 bases short, with 18 bases between. Clones were sequenced by immunoSEQ multiplex PCR, and TCRdb holds only the in-frame ones, with some missing. The sample holds under 65,000 clones, approximately 80% seen once. This TCR was recovered from a woman aged 55-69 years with acute or convalescent COVID-19. Sequenced material: peripheral blood. The chain couples TRBV5-1 to TRBJ2-1; D is perhaps TRBD1 (7 bases). The CDR3 is CASSFGPQGGNEQFF. CDR3 bases: TGCGCCAGCAGTTTCGGGCCTCAGGGGGGCAATGAGCAGTTCTTC.